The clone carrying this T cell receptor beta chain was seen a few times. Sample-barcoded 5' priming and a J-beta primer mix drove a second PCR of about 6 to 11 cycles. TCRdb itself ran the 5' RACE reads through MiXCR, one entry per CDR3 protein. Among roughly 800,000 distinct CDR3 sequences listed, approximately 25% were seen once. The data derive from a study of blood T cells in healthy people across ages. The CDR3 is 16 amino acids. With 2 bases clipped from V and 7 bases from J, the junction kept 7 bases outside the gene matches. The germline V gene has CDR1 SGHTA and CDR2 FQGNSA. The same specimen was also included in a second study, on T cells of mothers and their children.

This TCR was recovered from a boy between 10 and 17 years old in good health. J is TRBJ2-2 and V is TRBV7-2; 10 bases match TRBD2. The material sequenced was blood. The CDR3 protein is CASSLRAGGKGGELFF. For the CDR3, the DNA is TGTGCCAGCAGCTTACGAGCGGGGGGGAAAGGCGGGGAGCTGTTTTTT.